This TCR beta chain was identified during a study of shared clonotypes between healthy human individuals. Study context: CD4 naive and memory got three plates each, CD8 naive two, CD8 memory one.

Data came from immunoSEQ multiplex PCR; TCRdb stores just in-frame clones and leaves some out. Among about 2 million clones listed, about 95% were seen once. Naive CD8 isolation took CD45RO-negative cells positively selected for CCR7 and excluded terminally differentiated effector memory CD45RA+ cells. Germline CDR1 and CDR2: SGHNT and YENEEA. Trimming cost V 1 base and J 4 bases, with 17 bases left between them. This CDR3 has 17 residues. This clonotype originated in a man younger than 30 in good health. V gene TRBV11-3 combines with J gene TRBJ2-1; D is possibly TRBD2 (6 bases). Material: naive CD8+ T cells sorted from blood. The DNA of the CDR3 is TGTGCCAGCAGCTTAGTAGAAGCGGGCTTGGGGTACAATGAGCAGTTCTTC. It encodes CASSLVEAGLGYNEQFF.